The sequence of this T cell receptor (beta chain) was determined in a study of cytomegalovirus exposure and HLA in healthy donors. Study results and caveats: The authors listed approximately 150 TCR beta chains as cytomegalovirus-associated. Clusters of TCRs from the first cohort tended to co-occur in the 90 to 150 validation repertoires (as a later analysis found).

With respect to this clone: Antigen: not known.

The CDR3 extends over 15 amino acids. Losses at the gene ends were 5 bases for V and 7 bases for J; bases not matched to a gene: 11. CDR1 and CDR2 (germline): SGHNT, YYREEE (reference sequence). Data came from immunoSEQ multiplex PCR; TCRdb stores just in-frame clones and leaves some out. The repertoire includes approximately 150,000 clones, around four fifths of them detected once, and 2% to 2.5% sits in the top ten. The validation cohort, a group of around 120 subjects, included the donors and was separate from the approximately 660-subject first cohort. This clonotype originated in a man younger than 40 in good health and CMV-seropositive. The chain employs TRBV5-4 and TRBJ1-4, with 7 bases fitting TRBD1. Sequenced sample: PBMCs. CDR3 coding DNA: TGTGCCAGCAGTCTGGGGCCAGGGGGGACTGAAAAACTGTTTTTT. It translates to CASSLGPGGTEKLFF.